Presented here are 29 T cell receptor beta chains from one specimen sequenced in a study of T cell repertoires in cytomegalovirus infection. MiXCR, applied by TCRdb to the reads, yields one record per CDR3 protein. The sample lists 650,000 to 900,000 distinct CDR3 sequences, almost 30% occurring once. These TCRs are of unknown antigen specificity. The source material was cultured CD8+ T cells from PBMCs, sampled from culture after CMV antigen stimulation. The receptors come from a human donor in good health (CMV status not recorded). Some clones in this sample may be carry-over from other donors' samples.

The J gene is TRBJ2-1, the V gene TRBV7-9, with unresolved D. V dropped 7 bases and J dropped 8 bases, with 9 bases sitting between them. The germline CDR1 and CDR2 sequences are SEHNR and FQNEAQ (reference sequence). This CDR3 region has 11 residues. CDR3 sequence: CASNRRDEQFF. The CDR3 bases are TGTGCCAGCAACCGCCGAGATGAGCAGTTCTTC.

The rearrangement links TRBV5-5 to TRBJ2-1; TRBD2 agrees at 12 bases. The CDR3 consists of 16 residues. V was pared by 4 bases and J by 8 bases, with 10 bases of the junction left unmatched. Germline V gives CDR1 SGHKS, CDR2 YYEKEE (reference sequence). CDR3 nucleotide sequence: TGTGCCAGCAGCCTATACCCTAGCGGGGGGGCCGATGAGCAGTTCTTC. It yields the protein CASSLYPSGGADEQFF.

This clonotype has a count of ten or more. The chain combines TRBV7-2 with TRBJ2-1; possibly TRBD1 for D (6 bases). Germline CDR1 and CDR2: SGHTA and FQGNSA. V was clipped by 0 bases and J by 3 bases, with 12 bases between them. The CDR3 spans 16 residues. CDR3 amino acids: CASSLAPDSYYNEQFF. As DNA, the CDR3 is TGTGCCAGCAGCTTAGCGCCGGACAGTTACTACAATGAGCAGTTCTTC.

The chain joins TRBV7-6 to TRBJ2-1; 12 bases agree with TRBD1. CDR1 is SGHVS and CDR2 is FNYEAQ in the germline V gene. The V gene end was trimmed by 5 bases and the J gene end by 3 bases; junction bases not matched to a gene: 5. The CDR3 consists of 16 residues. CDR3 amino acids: CASSLRDRGLYNEQFF. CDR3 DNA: TGTGCCAGCAGCCTTCGGGACAGGGGGCTCTACAATGAGCAGTTCTTC.

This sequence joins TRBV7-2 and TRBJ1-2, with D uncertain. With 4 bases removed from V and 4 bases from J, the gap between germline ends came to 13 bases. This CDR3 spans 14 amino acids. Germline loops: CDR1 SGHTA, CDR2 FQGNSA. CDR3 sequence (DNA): TGTGCCAGCAGCTCCGACACTATCTCCTATGGCTACACCTTC. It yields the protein CASSSDTISYGYTF. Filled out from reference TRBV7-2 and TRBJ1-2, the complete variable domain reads GAGVSQSPSNKVTEKGKDVELRCDPISGHTALYWYRQSLGQGLEFLIYFQGNSAPDKSGLPSDRFSAERTGGSVSTLTIQRTQQEDSAVYLCASSSDTISYGYTFGSGTRLTVV.

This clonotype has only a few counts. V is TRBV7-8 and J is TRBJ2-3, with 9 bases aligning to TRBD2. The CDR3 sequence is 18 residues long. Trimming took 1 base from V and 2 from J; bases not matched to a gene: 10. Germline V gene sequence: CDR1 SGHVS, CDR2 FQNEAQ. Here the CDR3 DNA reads TGTGCCAGCAGCTTAGAGGATAGCGGGGGCCCCTCCACAGATACGCAGTATTTT. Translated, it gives CASSLEDSGGPSTDTQYF.

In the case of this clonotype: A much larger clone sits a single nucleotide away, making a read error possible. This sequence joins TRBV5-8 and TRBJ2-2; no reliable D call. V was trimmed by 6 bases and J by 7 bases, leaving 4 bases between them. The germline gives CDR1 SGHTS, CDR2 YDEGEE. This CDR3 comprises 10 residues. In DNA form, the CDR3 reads TGTGCCAGCAACGGCGGGGAGCTGTTTTTT. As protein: CASNGGELFF.

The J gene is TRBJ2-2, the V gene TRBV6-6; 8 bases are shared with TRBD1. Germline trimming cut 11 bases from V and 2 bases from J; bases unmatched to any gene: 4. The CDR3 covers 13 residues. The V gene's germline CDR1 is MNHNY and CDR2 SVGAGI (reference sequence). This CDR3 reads CAGGTGNTGELFF. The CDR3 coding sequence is TGTGCCGGGGGGACAGGCAACACCGGGGAGCTGTTTTTT.

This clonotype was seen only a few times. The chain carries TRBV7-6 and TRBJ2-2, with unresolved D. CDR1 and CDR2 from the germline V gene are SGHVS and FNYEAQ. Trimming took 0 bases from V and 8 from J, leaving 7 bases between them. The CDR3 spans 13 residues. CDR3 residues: CASSLARTGELFF. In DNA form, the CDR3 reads TGTGCCAGCAGCTTAGCCCGAACGGGGGAGCTGTTTTTT.

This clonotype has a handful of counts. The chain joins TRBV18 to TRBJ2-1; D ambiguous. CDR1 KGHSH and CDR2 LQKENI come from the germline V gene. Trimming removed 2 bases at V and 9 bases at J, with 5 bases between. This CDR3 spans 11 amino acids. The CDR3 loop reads CASSPEFEQFF. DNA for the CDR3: TGTGCCAGCTCACCAGAATTTGAGCAGTTCTTC.

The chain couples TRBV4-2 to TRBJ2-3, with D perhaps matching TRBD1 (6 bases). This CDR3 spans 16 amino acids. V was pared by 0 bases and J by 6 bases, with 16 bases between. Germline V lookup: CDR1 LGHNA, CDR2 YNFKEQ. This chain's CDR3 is CASSQEAGAPRDTQYF. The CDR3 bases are TGTGCCAGCAGCCAAGAGGCAGGGGCCCCTCGGGATACGCAGTATTTT.

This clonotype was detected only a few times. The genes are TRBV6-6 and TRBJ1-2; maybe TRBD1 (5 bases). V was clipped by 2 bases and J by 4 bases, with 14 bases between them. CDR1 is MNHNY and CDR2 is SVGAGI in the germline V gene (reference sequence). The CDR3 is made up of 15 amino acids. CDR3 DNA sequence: TGTGCCAGCAGTTACGTTAGGGGATCTGGCTATGGCTACACCTTC. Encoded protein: CASSYVRGSGYGYTF.

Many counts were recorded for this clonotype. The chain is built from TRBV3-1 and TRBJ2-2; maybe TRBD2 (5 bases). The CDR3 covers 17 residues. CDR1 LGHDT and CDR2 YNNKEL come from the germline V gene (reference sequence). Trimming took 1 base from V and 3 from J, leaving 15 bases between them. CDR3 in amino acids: CASSQGTQRVYTGELFF. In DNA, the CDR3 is TGTGCCAGCAGCCAAGGCACGCAGAGGGTTTACACCGGGGAGCTGTTTTTT.

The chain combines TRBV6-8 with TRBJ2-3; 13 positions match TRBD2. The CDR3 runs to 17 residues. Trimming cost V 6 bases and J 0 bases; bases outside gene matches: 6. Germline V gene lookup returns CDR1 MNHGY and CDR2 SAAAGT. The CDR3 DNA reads TGTGCCAGCAGGTTACTAGCGGGGGGGCCGAGCACAGATACGCAGTATTTT. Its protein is CASRLLAGGPSTDTQYF.

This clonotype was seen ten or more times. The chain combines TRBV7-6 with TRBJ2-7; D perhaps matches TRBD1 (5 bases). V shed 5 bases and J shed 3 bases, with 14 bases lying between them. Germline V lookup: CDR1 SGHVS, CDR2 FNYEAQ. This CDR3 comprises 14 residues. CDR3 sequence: CASSAWTTGYEQYV. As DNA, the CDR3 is TGTGCCAGCAGCGCTTGGACAACCGGCTACGAGCAGTACGTC.

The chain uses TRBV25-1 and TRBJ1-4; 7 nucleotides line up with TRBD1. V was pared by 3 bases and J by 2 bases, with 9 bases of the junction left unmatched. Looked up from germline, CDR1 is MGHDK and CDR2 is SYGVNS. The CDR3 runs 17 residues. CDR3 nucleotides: TGTGCCAGCAGTGAGAGGGTGATCAGGGGGACTAATGAAAAACTGTTTTTT. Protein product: CASSERVIRGTNEKLFF.

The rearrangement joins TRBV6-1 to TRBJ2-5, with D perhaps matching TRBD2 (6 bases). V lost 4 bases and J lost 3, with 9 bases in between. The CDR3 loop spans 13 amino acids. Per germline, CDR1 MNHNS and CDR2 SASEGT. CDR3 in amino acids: CASSAQREETQYF. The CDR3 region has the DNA TGTGCCAGCAGTGCTCAGCGGGAAGAGACCCAGTACTTC.

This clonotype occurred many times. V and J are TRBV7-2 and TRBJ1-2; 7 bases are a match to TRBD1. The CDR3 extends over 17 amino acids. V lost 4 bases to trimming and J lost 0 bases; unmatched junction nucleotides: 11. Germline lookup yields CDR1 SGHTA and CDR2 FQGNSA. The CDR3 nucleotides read TGTGCCAGCAGCTCAACCGGGGACAGTAGACCTAACTATGGCTACACCTTC. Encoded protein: CASSSTGDSRPNYGYTF.

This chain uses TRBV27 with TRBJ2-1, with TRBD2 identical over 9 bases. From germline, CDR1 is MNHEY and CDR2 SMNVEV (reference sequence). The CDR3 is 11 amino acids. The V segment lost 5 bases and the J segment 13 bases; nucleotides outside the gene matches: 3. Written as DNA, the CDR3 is TGTGCCAGCAGTGCGGGACTAGCACAGTTCTTC. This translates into CASSAGLAQFF.

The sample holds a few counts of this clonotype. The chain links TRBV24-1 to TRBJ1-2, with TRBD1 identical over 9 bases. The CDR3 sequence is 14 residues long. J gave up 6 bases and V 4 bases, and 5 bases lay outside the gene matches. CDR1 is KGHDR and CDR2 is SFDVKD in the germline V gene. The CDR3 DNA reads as TGTGCCACCAGTGACTCGGACAGGGGCGATGGCTACACCTTC. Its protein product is CATSDSDRGDGYTF.

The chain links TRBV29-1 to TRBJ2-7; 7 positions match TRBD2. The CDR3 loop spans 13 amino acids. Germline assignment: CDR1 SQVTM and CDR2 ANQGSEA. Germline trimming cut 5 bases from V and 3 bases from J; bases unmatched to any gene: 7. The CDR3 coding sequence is TGCAGCGTTCGGGCGGGGGTTCACTACGAGCAGTACTTC. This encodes CSVRAGVHYEQYF.

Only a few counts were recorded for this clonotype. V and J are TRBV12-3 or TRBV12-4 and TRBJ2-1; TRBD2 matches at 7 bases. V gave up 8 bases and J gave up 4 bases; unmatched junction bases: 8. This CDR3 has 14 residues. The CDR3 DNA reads TGTGCCAGCCAAAGCGGCGGGGGATACAATGAGCAGTTCTTC. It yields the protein CASQSGGGYNEQFF.

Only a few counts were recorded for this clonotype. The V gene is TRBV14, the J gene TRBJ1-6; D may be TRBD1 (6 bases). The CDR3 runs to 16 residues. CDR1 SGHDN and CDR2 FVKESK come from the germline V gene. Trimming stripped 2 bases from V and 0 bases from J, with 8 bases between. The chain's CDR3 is CASSQTTGSYNSPLHF. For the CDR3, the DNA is TGTGCCAGCAGCCAAACGACAGGCTCCTATAATTCACCCCTCCACTTT.

CDR3 residues: CASSLGSGIGTEAFF. In nucleotides, the CDR3 is TGTGCCAGCAGCTTAGGATCAGGGATCGGCACTGAAGCTTTCTTT. The chain has TRBV7-6 and TRBJ1-1; a weak D match, TRBD1 (5 bases). Between the trimmed V and J ends, which lost 1 base and 4 bases, there was a span of 13 bases. The CDR3 is made up of 15 amino acids. CDR1 SGHVS and CDR2 FNYEAQ come from the germline V gene.

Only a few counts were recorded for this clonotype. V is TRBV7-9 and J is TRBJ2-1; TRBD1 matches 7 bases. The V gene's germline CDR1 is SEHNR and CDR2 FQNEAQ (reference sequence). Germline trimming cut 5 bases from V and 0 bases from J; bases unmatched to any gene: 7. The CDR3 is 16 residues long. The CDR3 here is CASSVGQLSSYNEQFF. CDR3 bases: TGTGCCAGCAGCGTGGGACAGCTGAGCTCCTACAATGAGCAGTTCTTC. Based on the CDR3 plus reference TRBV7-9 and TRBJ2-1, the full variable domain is DTGVSQNPRHKITKRGQNVTFRCDPISEHNRLYWYRQTLGQGPEFLTYFQNEAQLEKSRLLSDRFSAERPKGSFSTLEIQRTEQGDSAMYLCASSVGQLSSYNEQFFGPGTRLTVL.

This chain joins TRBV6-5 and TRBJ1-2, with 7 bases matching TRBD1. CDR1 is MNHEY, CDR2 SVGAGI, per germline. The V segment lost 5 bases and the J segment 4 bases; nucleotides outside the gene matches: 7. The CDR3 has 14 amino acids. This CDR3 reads CASSTTGSLYGYTF. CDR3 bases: TGTGCCAGCAGTACGACAGGGTCCCTCTATGGCTACACCTTC.

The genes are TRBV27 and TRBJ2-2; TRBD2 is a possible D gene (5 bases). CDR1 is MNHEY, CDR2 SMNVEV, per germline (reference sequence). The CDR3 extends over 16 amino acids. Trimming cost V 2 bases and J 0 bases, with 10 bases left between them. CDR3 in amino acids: CASSLGGIPNTGELFF. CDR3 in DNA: TGTGCCAGCAGTTTAGGAGGCATTCCGAACACCGGGGAGCTGTTTTTT.

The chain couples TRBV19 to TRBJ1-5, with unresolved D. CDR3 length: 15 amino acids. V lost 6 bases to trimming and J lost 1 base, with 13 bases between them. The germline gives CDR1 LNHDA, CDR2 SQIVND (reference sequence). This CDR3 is CASRYGERSNQPQHF. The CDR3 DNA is TGTGCCAGTAGGTACGGGGAAAGGAGCAATCAGCCCCAGCATTTT.

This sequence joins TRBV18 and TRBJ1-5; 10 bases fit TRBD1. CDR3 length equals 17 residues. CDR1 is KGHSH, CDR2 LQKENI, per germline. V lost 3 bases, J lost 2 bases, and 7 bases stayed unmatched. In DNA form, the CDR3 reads TGTGCCAGCTCACCCGGCCGGGACAGGGGAGGCAATCAGCCCCAGCATTTT. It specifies CASSPGRDRGGNQPQHF.